The 6 T cell receptor beta chains below all came from one sample that was sequenced in a study of cytomegalovirus exposure and HLA in healthy donors. The PCR employed 60 Vbeta primers together with 13 Jbeta primers. Repertoires were generated with immunoSEQ multiplex PCR, while TCRdb's copy carries only in-frame clones and drops some. The sample includes about 130,000 clones, about 81% seen only once; the top ten take approximately 0.99%. Sequenced input: PBMCs. These receptors were collected from a woman in her twenties or thirties in good health and CMV-seronegative.

The chain links TRBV5-5 to TRBJ2-1; no clear D. The V gene's germline CDR1 is SGHKS and CDR2 YYEKEE (reference sequence). CDR3 length equals 14 residues. V lost 2 bases, J lost 8 bases, and 14 bases lay in between. The CDR3 spells CASSLEARSDEQFF. The CDR3 DNA is TGTGCCAGCAGCTTAGAGGCCCGGAGCGATGAGCAGTTCTTC. Full variable domain (rest looked up from reference TRBV5-5 and TRBJ2-1): DAGVTQSPTHLIKTRGQQVTLRCSPISGHKSVSWYQQVLGQGPQFIFQYYEKEERGRGNFPDRFSARQFPNYSSELNVNALLLGDSALYLCASSLEARSDEQFFGPGTRLTVL.

This clone is a singleton in its sample. The chain couples TRBV5-1 to TRBJ2-1; D uncertain. Deletions cut 4 bases from V and 3 bases from J, with 5 bases between. CDR1 and CDR2 from the germline V gene are SGHRS and YFSETQ. CDR3 length equals 12 residues. CDR3 protein: CASSTDYNEQFF. The CDR3 nucleotides are TGCGCCAGCAGCACAGACTACAATGAGCAGTTCTTC. Supplemented by reference TRBV5-1 and TRBJ2-1, the full variable domain reads KAGVTQTPRYLIKTRGQQVTLSCSPISGHRSVSWYQQTPGQGLQFLFEYFSETQRNKGNFPGRFSGRQFSNSRSEMNVSTLELGDSALYLCASSTDYNEQFFGPGTRLTVL.

The CDR3 sequence: CASSTSTGGNQPQHF. Written as DNA, the CDR3 is TGTGCCAGTAGTACTTCGACAGGGGGGAATCAGCCCCAGCATTTT. The gene calls are TRBV19 and TRBJ1-5, with 9 bases aligning to TRBD1. Trimming removed 4 bases from V and 4 bases from J; junction bases left unmatched: 5. The V gene's germline CDR1 is LNHDA and CDR2 SQIVND (reference sequence). This CDR3 spans 15 amino acids. Looking up the rest from reference TRBV19 and TRBJ1-5 gives the full variable domain: DGGITQSPKYLFRKEGQNVTLSCEQNLNHDAMYWYRQDPGQGLRLIYYSQIVNDFQKGDIAEGYSVSREKKESFPLTVTSAQKNPTAFYLCASSTSTGGNQPQHFGDGTRLSIL.

V gene TRBV13 combines with J gene TRBJ1-2; 9 nucleotides align to TRBD1. Per germline, CDR1 PRHDT and CDR2 FYEKMQ (reference sequence). V was pared by 5 bases and J by 2 bases, with 9 bases of the junction left unmatched. The CDR3 contains 16 residues. The CDR3 DNA follows: TGTGCCAGCAGCACCGGGACAGGGCGAGGAAACTATGGCTACACCTTC. Translated, it gives CASSTGTGRGNYGYTF.

Regarding this clone: The sample holds other DNA sequences that translate to the same CDR3. The chain has TRBV29-1 and TRBJ2-1, with 7 positions matching TRBD1. This CDR3 has 16 amino acids. V trimming: 3 bases; J trimming: 4 bases; junction bases outside the gene matches: 12. Germline CDR1 and CDR2: SQVTM and ANQGSEA. DNA of the CDR3: TGCAGCGTTGATTTTTTGAAGGGGACAGATTACAATGAGCAGTTCTTC. This gives the protein CSVDFLKGTDYNEQFF.

This clone turned up a few times. The CDR3, as DNA: TGCGCCACTAGCCGGGACAGGGGGTCGTACGAGCAGTACTTC. This gives the protein CATSRDRGSYEQYF. This chain uses TRBV10-1 with TRBJ2-7, with TRBD1 identical over 11 bases. Looked up from germline, CDR1 is WNHNN and CDR2 is SYGVQD (reference sequence). V lost 10 bases and J lost 4; bases outside the gene matches: 9. The CDR3 covers 14 residues.